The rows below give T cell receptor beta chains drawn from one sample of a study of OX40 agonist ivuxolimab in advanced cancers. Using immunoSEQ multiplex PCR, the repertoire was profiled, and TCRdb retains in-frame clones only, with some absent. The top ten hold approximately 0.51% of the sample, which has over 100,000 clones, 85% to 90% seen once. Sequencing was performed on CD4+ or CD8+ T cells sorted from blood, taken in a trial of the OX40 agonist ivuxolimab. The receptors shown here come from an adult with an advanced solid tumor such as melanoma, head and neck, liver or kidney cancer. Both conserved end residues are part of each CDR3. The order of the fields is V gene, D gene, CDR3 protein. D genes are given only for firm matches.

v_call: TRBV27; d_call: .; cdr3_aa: CASSLSRGEQYF
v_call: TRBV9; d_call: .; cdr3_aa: CASSVDGQGGQPQHF
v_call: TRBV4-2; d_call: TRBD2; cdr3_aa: CASSQEIAGPSTDTQYF
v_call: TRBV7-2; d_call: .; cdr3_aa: CASSYTLSQPANYGYTF
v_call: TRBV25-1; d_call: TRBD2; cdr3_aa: CASSDPLDQRGGYEQYF
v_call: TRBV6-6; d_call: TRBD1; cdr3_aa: CASSPRQGARTEAFF
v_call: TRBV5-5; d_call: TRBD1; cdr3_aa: CASSLRDRGSEFF
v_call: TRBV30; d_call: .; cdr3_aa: CAYATAGADTQYF
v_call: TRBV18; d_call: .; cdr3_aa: CASSPSLEQYF
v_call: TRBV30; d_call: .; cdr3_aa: CAWSVIGGTGELFF
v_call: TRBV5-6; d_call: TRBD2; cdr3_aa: CASSSGLAPSYEQYF